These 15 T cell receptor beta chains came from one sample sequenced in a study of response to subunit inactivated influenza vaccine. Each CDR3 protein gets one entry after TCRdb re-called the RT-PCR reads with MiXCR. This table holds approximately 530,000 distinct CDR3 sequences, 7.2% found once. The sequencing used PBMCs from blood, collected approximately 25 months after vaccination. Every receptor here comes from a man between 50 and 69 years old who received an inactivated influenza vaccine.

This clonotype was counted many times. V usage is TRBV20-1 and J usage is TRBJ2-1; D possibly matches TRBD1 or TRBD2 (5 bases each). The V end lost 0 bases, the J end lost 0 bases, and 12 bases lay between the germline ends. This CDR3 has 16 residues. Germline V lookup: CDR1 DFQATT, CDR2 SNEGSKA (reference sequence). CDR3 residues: CSARDFRGHSYNEQFF. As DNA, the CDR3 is TGCAGTGCTAGAGATTTTCGGGGCCACTCCTACAATGAGCAGTTCTTC.

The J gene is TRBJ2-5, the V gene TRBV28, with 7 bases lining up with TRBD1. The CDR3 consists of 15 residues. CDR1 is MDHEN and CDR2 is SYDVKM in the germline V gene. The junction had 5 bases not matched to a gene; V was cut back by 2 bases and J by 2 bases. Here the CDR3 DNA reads TGTGCCAGCAGTTTACCCGGACAGGCGCAAGAGACCCAGTACTTC. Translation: CASSLPGQAQETQYF.

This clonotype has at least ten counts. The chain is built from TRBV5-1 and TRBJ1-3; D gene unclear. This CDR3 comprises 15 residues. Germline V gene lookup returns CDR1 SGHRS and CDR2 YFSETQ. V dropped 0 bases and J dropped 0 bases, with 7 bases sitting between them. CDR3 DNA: TGCGCCAGCAGCTTGGGGGATACCTCTGGAAACACCATATATTTT. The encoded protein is CASSLGDTSGNTIYF.

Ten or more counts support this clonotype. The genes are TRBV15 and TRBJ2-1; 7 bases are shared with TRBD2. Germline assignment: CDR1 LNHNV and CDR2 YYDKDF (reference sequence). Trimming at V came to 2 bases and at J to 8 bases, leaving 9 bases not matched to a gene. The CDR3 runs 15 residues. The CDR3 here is CATSRWGGVLDEQFF. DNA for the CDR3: TGTGCCACCAGCAGATGGGGGGGTGTCTTGGATGAGCAGTTCTTC.

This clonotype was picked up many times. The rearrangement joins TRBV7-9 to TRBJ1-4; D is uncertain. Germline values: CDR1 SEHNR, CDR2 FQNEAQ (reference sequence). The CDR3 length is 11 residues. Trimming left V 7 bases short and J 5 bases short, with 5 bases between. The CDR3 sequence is CASTDNEKLFF. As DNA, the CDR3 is TGTGCCAGCACCGACAATGAAAAACTGTTTTTT.

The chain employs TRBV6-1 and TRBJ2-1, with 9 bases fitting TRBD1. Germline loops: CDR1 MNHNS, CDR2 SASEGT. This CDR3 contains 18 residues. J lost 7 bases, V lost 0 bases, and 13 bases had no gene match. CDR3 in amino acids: CASSEALYGTGGLNEQFF. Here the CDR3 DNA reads TGTGCCAGCAGTGAAGCGCTTTATGGAACAGGGGGCTTGAATGAGCAGTTCTTC.

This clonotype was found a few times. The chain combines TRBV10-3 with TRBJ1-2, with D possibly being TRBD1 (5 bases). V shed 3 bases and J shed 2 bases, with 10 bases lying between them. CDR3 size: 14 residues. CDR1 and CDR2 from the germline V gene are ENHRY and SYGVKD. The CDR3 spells CAISELKGNYGYTF. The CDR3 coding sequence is TGTGCCATCAGTGAACTAAAGGGGAACTATGGCTACACCTTC.

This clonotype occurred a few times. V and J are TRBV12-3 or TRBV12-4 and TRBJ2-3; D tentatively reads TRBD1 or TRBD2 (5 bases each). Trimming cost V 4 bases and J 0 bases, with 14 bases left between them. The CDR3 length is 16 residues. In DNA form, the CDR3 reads TGTGCCAGCAGTTCACTGGGGCGGACTAGCACAGATACGCAGTATTTT. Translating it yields CASSSLGRTSTDTQYF.

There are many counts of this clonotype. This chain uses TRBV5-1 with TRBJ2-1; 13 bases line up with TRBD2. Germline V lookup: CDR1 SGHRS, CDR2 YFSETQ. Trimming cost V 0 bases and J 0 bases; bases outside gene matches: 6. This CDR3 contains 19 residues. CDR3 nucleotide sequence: TGCGCCAGCAGCTTGGGGGGGACTAGCGGGGAGAGCTCCTACAATGAGCAGTTCTTC. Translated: CASSLGGTSGESSYNEQFF.

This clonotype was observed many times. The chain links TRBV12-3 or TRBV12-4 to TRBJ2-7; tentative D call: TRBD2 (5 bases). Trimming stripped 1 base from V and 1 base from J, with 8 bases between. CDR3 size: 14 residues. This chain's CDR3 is CASSLGELSYEQYF. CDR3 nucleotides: TGTGCCAGCAGTTTAGGGGAGTTATCCTACGAGCAGTACTTC.

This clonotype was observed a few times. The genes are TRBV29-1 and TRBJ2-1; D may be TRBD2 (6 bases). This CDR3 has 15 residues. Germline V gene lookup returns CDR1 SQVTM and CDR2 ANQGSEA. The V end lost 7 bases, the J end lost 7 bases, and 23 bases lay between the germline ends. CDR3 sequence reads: CSGRRLADPSNEQFF. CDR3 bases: TGCAGCGGACGGAGGTTAGCGGACCCTAGTAATGAGCAGTTCTTC.

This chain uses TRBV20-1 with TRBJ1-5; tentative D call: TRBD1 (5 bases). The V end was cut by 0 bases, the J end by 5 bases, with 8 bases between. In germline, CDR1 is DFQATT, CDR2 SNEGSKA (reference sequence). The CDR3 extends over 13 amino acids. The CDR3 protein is CSARDWDYQPQHF. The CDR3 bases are TGCAGTGCTAGAGATTGGGACTATCAGCCCCAGCATTTT.

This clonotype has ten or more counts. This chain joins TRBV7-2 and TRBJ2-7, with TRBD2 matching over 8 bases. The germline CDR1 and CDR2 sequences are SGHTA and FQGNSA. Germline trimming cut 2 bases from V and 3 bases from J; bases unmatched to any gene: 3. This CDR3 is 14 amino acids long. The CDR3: CASSLREGHYEQYF. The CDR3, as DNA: TGTGCCAGCAGCTTACGGGAGGGCCACTACGAGCAGTACTTC.

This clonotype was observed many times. The CDR3 loop reads CSVAGEASNQPQHF. The CDR3 coding sequence is TGCAGCGTTGCAGGGGAGGCGAGCAATCAGCCCCAGCATTTT. The genes are TRBV29-1 and TRBJ1-5; possibly TRBD1 for D (6 bases). This CDR3 is 14 amino acids long. V lost 4 bases to trimming and J lost 1 base, with 11 bases between them. Germline V CDR1 and CDR2: SQVTM, ANQGSEA.

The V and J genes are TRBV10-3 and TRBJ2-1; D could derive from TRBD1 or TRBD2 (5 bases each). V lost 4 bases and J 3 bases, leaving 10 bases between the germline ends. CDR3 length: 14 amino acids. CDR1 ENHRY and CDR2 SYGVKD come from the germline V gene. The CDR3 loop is CAISGDENYNEQFF. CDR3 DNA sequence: TGTGCCATCAGTGGGGACGAGAACTACAATGAGCAGTTCTTC.